This TCR beta chain derives from a study of blood T cell repertoires in COVID-19. Study overall: The United States, Italy and Spain were the sources of the acute and convalescent COVID-19 samples. Sample material is recorded as cDNA or gDNA derived from T cells, B-cell-depleted T cells, or PBMCs.

Original processing notes: Reference gene primers were amplified, and this amplification served to estimate nucleated cell counts. Measured with immunoSEQ multiplex PCR; TCRdb has only the in-frame clones, and not every one. D and trimming were read from the DNA, whereas the V and J calls and clone size are those reported in that table. The repertoire holds 90,000 to 100,000 clones, with 70% to 90% as singletons. V was cut by 2 bases and J by 6 bases, with 8 bases left in between. The CDR3 runs to 12 residues. CDR1 and CDR2 from the germline V gene are MNHEY and SVGEGT. Sequencing input: peripheral blood. This TCR was recovered from a human donor in a cohort sampled during active COVID-19. The chain links TRBV6-2 or TRBV6-3 to TRBJ2-7; D uncertain. CDR3 nucleotides: TGTGCCAGCAGTTACGAGATTGGCGAGCAGTACTTC. Translated, it gives CASSYEIGEQYF.